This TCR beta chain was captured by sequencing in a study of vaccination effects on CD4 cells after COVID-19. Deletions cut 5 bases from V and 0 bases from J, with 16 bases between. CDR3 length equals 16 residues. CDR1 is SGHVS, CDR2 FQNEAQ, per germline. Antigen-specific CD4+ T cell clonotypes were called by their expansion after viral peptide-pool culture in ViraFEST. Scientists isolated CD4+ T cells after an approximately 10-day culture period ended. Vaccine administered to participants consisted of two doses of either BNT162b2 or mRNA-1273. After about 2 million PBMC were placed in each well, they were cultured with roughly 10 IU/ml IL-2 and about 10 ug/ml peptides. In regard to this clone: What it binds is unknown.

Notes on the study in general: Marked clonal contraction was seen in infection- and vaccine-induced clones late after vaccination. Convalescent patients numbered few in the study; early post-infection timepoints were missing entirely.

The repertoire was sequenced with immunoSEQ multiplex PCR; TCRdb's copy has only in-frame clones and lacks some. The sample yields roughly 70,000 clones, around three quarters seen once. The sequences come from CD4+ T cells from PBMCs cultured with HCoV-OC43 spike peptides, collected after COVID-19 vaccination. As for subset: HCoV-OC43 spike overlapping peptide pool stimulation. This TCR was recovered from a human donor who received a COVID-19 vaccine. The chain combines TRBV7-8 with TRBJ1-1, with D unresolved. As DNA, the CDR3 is TGTGCCAGCAGCGGACGATTAGGGAACATGAACACTGAAGCTTTCTTT. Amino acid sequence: CASSGRLGNMNTEAFF. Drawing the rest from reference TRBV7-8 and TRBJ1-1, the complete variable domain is GAGVSQSPRYKVAKRGQDVALRCDPISGHVSLFWYQQALGQGPEFLTYFQNEAQLDKSGLPSDRFFAERPEGSVSTLKIQRTQQEDSAVYLCASSGRLGNMNTEAFFGQGTRLTVV.